These 17 T cell receptor beta chains share one sample of origin, sequenced in a study of OX40 agonist ivuxolimab in advanced cancers. Library prep was done by the immunoSEQ multiplex PCR assay. This immuneACCESS table, as held by TCRdb, lists in-frame sequences with V and J called but not all clones. Of the missing ones, under half trace to an unresolved V gene in checked studies; the others have no known cause. The sample includes roughly 67,000 clones, with about 91% observed a single time. Around an eighth of the sample rests with the top ten. Sequencing used CD4+ or CD8+ T cells sorted from blood, obtained in a trial of the OX40 agonist ivuxolimab. Source of these receptors: an adult with an advanced solid tumor such as melanoma, head and neck, liver or kidney cancer.

This clone was seen a single time. The chain carries TRBV4-1 and TRBJ1-1; D call uncertain. V was shortened by 0 bases and J by 0 bases, with 8 bases between the two germline ends. Germline lookup yields CDR1 MGHRA and CDR2 YSYEKL. The CDR3 is 15 amino acids. CDR3 bases: TGCGCCAGCAGCCAAGAAAAGGTAGTGAACACTGAAGCTTTCTTT. This sequence encodes CASSQEKVVNTEAFF.

The chain recombines TRBV7-9 with TRBJ2-1, with 9 bases fitting TRBD1. The V segment lost 2 bases and the J segment 10 bases; nucleotides outside the gene matches: 0. The CDR3 consists of 12 residues. Germline-derived CDR1 and CDR2 are SEHNR and FQNEAQ (reference sequence). The CDR3 reads CASSLTGGEQFF. The CDR3 DNA is TGTGCCAGCAGCTTAACAGGGGGCGAGCAGTTCTTC.

The V call is TRBV27, the J call TRBJ1-1; D not certain. The ends were cut back, 3 bases at V and 7 bases at J, with 6 bases in the middle. Germline V gene sequence: CDR1 MNHEY, CDR2 SMNVEV (reference sequence). The CDR3 loop spans 11 amino acids. The CDR3 DNA reads as TGTGCCAGCAGTTTTGGGGTTGAAGCTTTCTTT. Its translation is CASSFGVEAFF.

This chain connects TRBV7-3 to TRBJ2-7; 7 positions match TRBD1. Trimming took 5 bases from V and 3 from J; bases not matched to a gene: 10. This CDR3 contains 15 residues. The germline CDR1 and CDR2 sequences are SGHTA and FQGTGA. CDR3 nucleotides: TGTGCCAGCAGCGGAACAGGGGCTTTTAACTACGAGCAGTACTTC. Translation: CASSGTGAFNYEQYF. Full variable domain (remainder filled in from reference TRBV7-3 and TRBJ2-7): GAGVSQTPSNKVTEKGKYVELRCDPISGHTALYWYRQSLGQGPEFLIYFQGTGAADDSGLPNDRFFAVRPEGSVSTLKIQRTERGDSAVYLCASSGTGAFNYEQYFGPGTRLTVT.

J is TRBJ1-5 and V is TRBV6-1; 7 bases align to TRBD1. The germline gives CDR1 MNHNS, CDR2 SASEGT. The V and J ends lost 5 bases and 6 bases, in that order; junction bases with no gene match: 10. The CDR3 has 15 residues. CDR3 sequence (DNA): TGTGCCAGCAGTCCTCGTGACAGGGTGATTCAGCCCCAGCATTTT. Translated, it gives CASSPRDRVIQPQHF.

The V gene is TRBV7-9, the J gene TRBJ2-7; D unresolved. The V end was cut by 2 bases, the J end by 0 bases, with 8 bases between. CDR3 length: 14 residues. CDR1 is SEHNR, CDR2 FQNEAQ, per germline (reference sequence). The CDR3 loop is CASSLTDASYEQYF. CDR3 in DNA: TGTGCCAGCAGCTTAACGGACGCCTCCTACGAGCAGTACTTC.

The V and J genes are TRBV2 and TRBJ1-4; D is undetermined. The CDR3 is made up of 14 amino acids. V lost 1 base, J lost 14 bases, and 17 bases lay in between. Germline V gene data show CDR1 as SNHLY and CDR2 as FYNNEI. This chain's CDR3 is CASSEGQAIRVLFF. CDR3 in DNA: TGTGCCAGCAGTGAAGGGCAGGCAATAAGGGTCCTGTTTTTT.

This clone was detected only once. V gene TRBV9 combines with J gene TRBJ2-3; 11 nucleotides line up with TRBD2. The junction had 5 bases not matched to a gene; V was cut back by 3 bases and J by 5 bases. Germline CDR1 SGDLS, CDR2 YYNGEE. This CDR3 spans 15 amino acids. In DNA form, the CDR3 reads TGTGCCAGCAGCGATGGGACTAGCGGTGTAGATACGCAGTATTTT. It yields the protein CASSDGTSGVDTQYF.

This clone came up a few times. The gene calls are TRBV11-2 and TRBJ2-3, with D possibly TRBD2 on 7 matching bases. The CDR3 contains 19 residues. V shed 1 base and J shed 0 bases, with 20 bases lying between them. The V gene's germline CDR1 is SGHAT and CDR2 FQNNGV. CDR3 protein: CASSLVVWRGPSSTDTQYF. The CDR3 DNA is TGTGCCAGCAGCTTAGTGGTTTGGCGGGGGCCCTCTAGCACAGATACGCAGTATTTT.

This rearrangement joins TRBV19 to TRBJ2-7, with a tentative D call TRBD1 (7 bases). Germline V lookup: CDR1 LNHDA, CDR2 SQIVND (reference sequence). V was cut by 6 bases and J by 7 bases, with 10 bases left in between. This CDR3 has 11 amino acids. CDR3 amino acids: CASRSGGEQYF. CDR3 bases: TGTGCCAGTAGGTCAGGGGGGGAGCAGTACTTC.

CDR3 bases: TGTGCCAGCAGCTTAGGGGGGGGCCGGAACGAGCAGTACTTC. It encodes CASSLGGGRNEQYF. The rearrangement uses TRBV7-6 and TRBJ2-7; D is perhaps TRBD2 (7 bases). V lost 1 base to trimming and J lost 5 bases, with 12 bases between them. There are 14 residues in the CDR3. The germline CDR1 and CDR2 sequences are SGHVS and FNYEAQ.

CDR3 nucleotides: TGTGCCAGCAGCTTAAGGGGGACAGAGAACACTGAAGCTTTCTTT. This gives the protein CASSLRGTENTEAFF. The chain has TRBV13 and TRBJ1-1, with 7 bases that match TRBD1. The germline V gene encodes CDR1 PRHDT and CDR2 FYEKMQ (reference sequence). V lost 2 bases to trimming and J lost 1 base; unmatched junction nucleotides: 4. The CDR3 spans 15 residues.

The CDR3 DNA reads TGTGCCAGCAGTTCTGTGGGGGACAACCAAGAGACCCAGTACTTC. Translating it yields CASSSVGDNQETQYF. The rearrangement links TRBV27 to TRBJ2-5; tentatively, D is TRBD1 (6 bases). CDR1 and CDR2 (germline): MNHEY, SMNVEV (reference sequence). V was shortened by 4 bases and J by 0 bases, with 12 bases between the two germline ends. CDR3 size: 15 residues.

This rearrangement joins TRBV6-5 to TRBJ1-1; a possible D gene is TRBD1 (5 bases). The CDR3 is 13 amino acids. The ends were cut back, 2 bases at V and 4 bases at J, with 8 bases in the middle. The V gene's germline CDR1 is MNHEY and CDR2 SVGAGI. Here the CDR3 DNA reads TGTGCCAGCAGTTACCCAAGGGGCACTGAAGCTTTCTTT. The encoded protein is CASSYPRGTEAFF.

In its sample, this clone was seen once. This chain uses TRBV21-1 with TRBJ2-7; the table's TRBD2 call for D was not verified on the DNA. TRBV21-1 represents a pseudogene. CDR3 length: 13 residues. CDR3 bases: TGTGCCAGCAGCAAAGGGAGACCCGCCGAGCAGTACTTC. Translation gives CASSKGRPAEQYF.

The V gene is TRBV21-1, the J gene TRBJ1-1. TRBV21-1 is deemed a pseudogene. There are 13 residues in the CDR3. Here the CDR3 DNA reads TGTGCCAGCAGCCTGACGGGGGCCACTGAAGCTTTCTTT. Translated: CASSLTGATEAFF.

V gene TRBV19 combines with J gene TRBJ1-4, with D hard to call. V shed 3 bases and J shed 4 bases, with 15 bases lying between them. The CDR3 length is 16 residues. Germline values: CDR1 LNHDA, CDR2 SQIVND (reference sequence). The CDR3 DNA reads TGTGCCAGTAGTATTGGGGATTGGTTAGGTAATGAAAAACTGTTTTTT. Amino acid sequence: CASSIGDWLGNEKLFF.